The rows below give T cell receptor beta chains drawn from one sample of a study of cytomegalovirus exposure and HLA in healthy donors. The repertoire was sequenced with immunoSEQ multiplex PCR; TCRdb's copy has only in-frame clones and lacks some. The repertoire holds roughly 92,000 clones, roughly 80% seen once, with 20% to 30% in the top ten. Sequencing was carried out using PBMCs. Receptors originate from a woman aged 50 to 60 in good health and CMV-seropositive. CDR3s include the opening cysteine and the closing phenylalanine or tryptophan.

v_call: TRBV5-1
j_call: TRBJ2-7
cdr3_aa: CASRSHRSSYEQYF

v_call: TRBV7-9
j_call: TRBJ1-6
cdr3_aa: CASRQTGSNSPLHF

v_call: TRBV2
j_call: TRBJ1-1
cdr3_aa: CASSADQAVTEAFF

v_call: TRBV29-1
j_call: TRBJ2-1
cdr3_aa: CSVLRVGSYNEQFF

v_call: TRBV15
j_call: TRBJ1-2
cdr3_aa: CATSRVRGNYGYTF

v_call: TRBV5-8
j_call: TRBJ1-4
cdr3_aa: CASSRTAFNEKLFF

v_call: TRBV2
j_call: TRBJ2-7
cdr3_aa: CASSRDRGNYEQYF

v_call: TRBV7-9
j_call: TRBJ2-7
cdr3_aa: CASSPGLAVYGQYF

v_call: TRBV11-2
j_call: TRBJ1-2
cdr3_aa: CASSQPRGNGYTF

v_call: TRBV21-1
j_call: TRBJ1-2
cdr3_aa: CASSKSLPAISHGYTF

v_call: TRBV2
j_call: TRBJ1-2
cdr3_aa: CASVRSQGEGYTF

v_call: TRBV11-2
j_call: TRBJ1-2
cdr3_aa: CASSHVQANYGYTF

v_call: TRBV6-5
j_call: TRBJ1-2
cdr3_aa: CASSYYRGDYGYTF

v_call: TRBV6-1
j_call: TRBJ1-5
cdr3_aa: CASGQQGQPQHF

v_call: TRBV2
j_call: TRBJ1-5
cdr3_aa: CASSVQDGNQPQHF

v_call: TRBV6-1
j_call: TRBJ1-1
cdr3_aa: CASRRSQGIEAFF

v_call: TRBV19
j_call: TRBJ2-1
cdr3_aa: CASRTSGTYNEQFF